Listed below are T cell receptor beta chains from one sample, sequenced in a study of blood T cells in healthy people across ages. TCRdb processed the 5' RACE reads anew with MiXCR; each CDR3 protein has one entry. The sample contains approximately 1.5 million distinct CDR3 sequences, 42% of which appear only once. The sample taken for sequencing was blood. The receptors stem from a young woman in good health. Each CDR3 is given with its conserved first and last residue. A D gene is named only where the DNA matches it firmly. Some rows mark clone size as missing; the rest say once, few, many or name a class of expanded clone.

DNA: TGTGTCAGCAGCTTAGTCGCAGGGTGGATCACTGAAGCTTTCTTT; CDR3: CVSSLVAGWITEAFF; D: NA; V: TRBV7-6; size: NA; J: TRBJ1-1
DNA: TGCAGTGCTAGAGATAGTATTAGCGGGGACTACGAGCAGTACTTC; CDR3: CSARDSISGDYEQYF; D: TRBD2; V: TRBV20-1; size: few; J: TRBJ2-7
DNA: TGTGCCAGCAGCTCCCATGCTGAAAAACTGTTTTTT; CDR3: CASSSHAEKLFF; D: NA; V: TRBV7-2; size: few; J: TRBJ1-4
DNA: TGTGCCAGCAGTGCTCCAGGGCGTCGTGAGCAGTTCTTC; CDR3: CASSAPGRREQFF; D: NA; V: TRBV2; size: NA; J: TRBJ2-1
DNA: TGCAGCGTTCAACAGAACAATGAGCAGTTCTTC; CDR3: CSVQQNNEQFF; D: NA; V: TRBV29-1; size: NA; J: TRBJ2-1
DNA: TGTGCCATCAGTGCGGTCAGGGGATTGTATCACGAGCAGTACTTC; CDR3: CAISAVRGLYHEQYF; D: NA; V: TRBV10-3; size: few; J: TRBJ2-7
DNA: TGTGCCAGCAGCTTAGTAAGGGGGGCTGAATCACCCCTCCACTTT; CDR3: CASSLVRGAESPLHF; D: NA; V: TRBV7-8; size: NA; J: TRBJ1-6
DNA: TGTGCCAGCAGCCCCCCGGGACAGGGGGCTGGGGCCAACGTCCTGACTTTC; CDR3: CASSPPGQGAGANVLTF; D: TRBD1; V: TRBV28; size: NA; J: TRBJ2-6
DNA: TGCGCCAGCAGCTTGGGGGGCAATGAGCAGTTCTTC; CDR3: CASSLGGNEQFF; D: NA; V: TRBV12-3/TRBV12-4; size: many; J: TRBJ2-1
DNA: TGTGCCAGCATGATGACTAGCGGGTACAATGAGCAGTTCTTC; CDR3: CASMMTSGYNEQFF; D: TRBD2; V: TRBV12-3/TRBV12-4; size: NA; J: TRBJ2-1
DNA: TGCGCCAGCAGCCAATTTAGCGGCGAGCAGTTCTTC; CDR3: CASSQFSGEQFF; D: NA; V: TRBV4-3; size: few; J: TRBJ2-1
DNA: TGCAGTGCTAGGTCCGGGGGGGGCACTGAAGCTTTCTTT; CDR3: CSARSGGGTEAFF; D: NA; V: TRBV20-1; size: NA; J: TRBJ1-1
DNA: TGCAGTGCTAGTAGGGACAGGGGGCCGGATGAGCAGTTCTTC; CDR3: CSASRDRGPDEQFF; D: TRBD1; V: TRBV20-1; size: NA; J: TRBJ2-1
DNA: TGCAGTGCTAGTCCCACGGGGTTGGTCAGCCAGCCCCAGCATTTT; CDR3: CSASPTGLVSQPQHF; D: NA; V: TRBV20-1; size: once; J: TRBJ1-5
DNA: TGTGCCAGCAGCAGAGGTATTGAGCAGTTCTTC; CDR3: CASSRGIEQFF; D: NA; V: TRBV7-9; size: NA; J: TRBJ2-1
DNA: TGCAGCGTTGACGCGGGTAGCTATGGCTACACCTTC; CDR3: CSVDAGSYGYTF; D: NA; V: TRBV29-1; size: few; J: TRBJ1-2
DNA: TGTGCCAGCAGTTACTCTCCGGCAGGGGCGAACACCGGGGAGCTGTTTTTT; CDR3: CASSYSPAGANTGELFF; D: NA; V: TRBV6-2/TRBV6-3; size: once; J: TRBJ2-2
DNA: TGTGCCAGCAGTCCCGGACAGGGTCGGGGTGAAGCTTTCTTT; CDR3: CASSPGQGRGEAFF; D: TRBD1; V: TRBV12-3/TRBV12-4; size: NA; J: TRBJ1-1
DNA: TGCAGTGCTAAGATCCCATCCAAAAACATTCAGTACTTC; CDR3: CSAKIPSKNIQYF; D: NA; V: TRBV20-1; size: NA; J: TRBJ2-4
DNA: TGTGCCAGCATTCCAAGTGGGGGCCTGGGCTCTGGGGCCAACGTCCTGACTTTC; CDR3: CASIPSGGLGSGANVLTF; D: NA; V: TRBV12-3/TRBV12-4; size: few; J: TRBJ2-6
DNA: TGTGCCAGCAGTTTCAATAGCGGGAGCGTAAATGAGCAGTACTTC; CDR3: CASSFNSGSVNEQYF; D: TRBD2; V: TRBV12-3/TRBV12-4; size: few; J: TRBJ2-7
DNA: TGCAGTGTTCTTGGGACTAGCGGGAGCTATGAGCAGTTCTTC; CDR3: CSVLGTSGSYEQFF; D: TRBD2; V: TRBV20-1; size: NA; J: TRBJ2-1
DNA: TGTGCCAGCAGTTTCAGTGTAGGGAATGGCTACACCTTC; CDR3: CASSFSVGNGYTF; D: NA; V: TRBV27; size: few; J: TRBJ1-2
DNA: TGTGCCAGCAAACAGGGGGCGACGAGCAATCAGCCCCAGCATTTT; CDR3: CASKQGATSNQPQHF; D: TRBD1; V: TRBV6-1; size: few; J: TRBJ1-5
DNA: TGCGCCAGCAGCCAAGATGGTAGTTATCGGCCCCAGCATTTT; CDR3: CASSQDGSYRPQHF; D: NA; V: TRBV4-3; size: NA; J: TRBJ1-5
DNA: TGTGCCAGTACTAGCTTTAGCACAGATACGCAGTATTTT; CDR3: CASTSFSTDTQYF; D: NA; V: TRBV2; size: NA; J: TRBJ2-3
DNA: TGTGCCAGCAGCTGGGACAGGCCCTCTGCTAACTATGGCTACACCTTC; CDR3: CASSWDRPSANYGYTF; D: TRBD1; V: TRBV5-5; size: once; J: TRBJ1-2
DNA: TGCAGTGCTAGACCCCAGCGGGACTCCCCGGGCGAGCAGTACTTC; CDR3: CSARPQRDSPGEQYF; D: TRBD2; V: TRBV20-1; size: few; J: TRBJ2-7
DNA: TGTGCCAGCAGTTTAAGGGCAGGGGTTTCACCCCTCCACTTT; CDR3: CASSLRAGVSPLHF; D: NA; V: TRBV27; size: few; J: TRBJ1-6
DNA: TGCGCCAGTAGTATGGGGGCCTACAATGAGCAGTTCTTC; CDR3: CASSMGAYNEQFF; D: NA; V: TRBV19; size: NA; J: TRBJ2-1
DNA: TGTGCCAGCAGTCCAGGGACAGGGGGACCTGCCACCTACGAGCAGTACTTC; CDR3: CASSPGTGGPATYEQYF; D: TRBD1; V: TRBV12-3/TRBV12-4; size: few; J: TRBJ2-7
DNA: TGTGCCAGCAGCCAAGGCCGGCCGGACATCTACGAGCAGTACTTC; CDR3: CASSQGRPDIYEQYF; D: NA; V: TRBV14; size: NA; J: TRBJ2-7